This TCR beta chain is from a study of shared clonotypes between healthy human individuals. Details on this clone: The antigen remains undetermined.

V shed 1 base, J shed 4 bases, and the junction held 15 bases outside the gene matches. The CDR3 runs to 18 residues. The method was immunoSEQ multiplex PCR; TCRdb's version includes in-frame clones alone and lacks a portion of them. The sample holds about 2.3 million clones; over 85% are singletons and the top ten take approximately 0.4%. HIV-negative, healthy adults without recent acute infections or vaccinations were the donors. General observations from the study: Sharing across four donors was highest in naive CD4 (approximately 5%) and lowest in memory CD8 (roughly 0.4%). Shared clonotypes across all four donors exceeded non-shared ones in generation probability. Sharing of clonotypes among donors was expected to vary with sequencing depth.

The V gene is TRBV5-3, the J gene TRBJ1-2; 8 bases align to TRBD1. TRBV5-3 is filed as an ORF, its function uncertain. The sequence came from a man in his late teens or twenties in good health. Some clones in this sample may be carry-over from other donors' samples. The material sequenced was naive CD4+ T cells from PBMCs. Subset reported: CD45RA+ positively selected. The CDR3 reads CARSLQMQGARTSYGYTF. Written as DNA, the CDR3 is TGTGCCAGAAGCTTGCAAATGCAGGGGGCGCGAACCTCCTATGGCTACACCTTC.